Listed below are T cell receptor beta chains from one sample, sequenced in a study of blood T cell repertoires in COVID-19. The table came from immunoSEQ multiplex PCR; TCRdb's copy has only in-frame clones and leaves some out. The sample contains about 30,000 clones, around 67% of which appear only once. Source material: peripheral blood. Receptors originate from a human donor in a cohort sampled during active COVID-19. Both conserved end residues are part of each CDR3. The order of the fields is clone size, CDR3 length, D gene, V gene, J gene, CDR3 protein, CDR3 DNA. D genes are given only for firm matches. The size of a clone is reported for some rows only, either as once, few or many, or as a class for expanded clones.

>-|16|TRBD1|TRBV6-6|TRBJ1-2
CASSLNGQGPSIGYTF
TGTGCCAGCAGTTTAAATGGACAGGGACCATCTATTGGCTACACCTTC
>-|14|TRBD2|TRBV11-2|TRBJ2-1
CASSLETSGANRIF
TGTGCCAGCAGCTTAGAAACTAGCGGGGCTAATCGGATCTTC
>many|16|TRBD2|TRBV9|TRBJ2-7
CASSVGLAGEGFEQYF
TGTGCCAGCAGCGTAGGTTTGGCGGGAGAGGGTTTCGAGCAGTACTTC
>-|15|TRBD2|TRBV4-1|TRBJ2-3
CASSQETSATDTQYF
TGCGCCAGCAGCCAAGAGACTAGCGCCACAGATACGCAGTATTTT
>-|14|TRBD1|TRBV28|TRBJ1-1
CASSGGQGATEAFF
TGTGCCAGCAGCGGGGGGCAGGGGGCGACTGAAGCTTTCTTT
>few|14|-|TRBV7-2|TRBJ1-4
CASSLSRSNEKLFF
TGTGCCAGCAGCTTGAGTCGGAGTAATGAAAAACTGTTTTTT
>-|15|-|TRBV9|TRBJ2-5
CASSRSGTVQETQYF
TGTGCCAGCAGCCGGTCCGGAACAGTCCAAGAGACCCAGTACTTC
>-|15|TRBD2|TRBV9|TRBJ2-7
CASSLRGGGFHEQYF
TGTGCCAGCAGCCTGCGGGGGGGCGGGTTCCACGAGCAGTACTTC
>-|16|-|TRBV7-9|TRBJ2-3
CASSLQTVPQADTQYF
TGTGCCAGCAGCTTACAGACAGTGCCGCAGGCAGATACGCAGTATTTT
>-|12|-|TRBV29-1|TRBJ2-1
CSVMGGFNEQFF
TGCAGCGTCATGGGGGGTTTCAATGAGCAGTTCTTC
>-|17|-|TRBV10-3|TRBJ2-1
CAISEFRGGGGGDEQFF
TGTGCCATCAGTGAGTTCCGGGGCGGGGGCGGTGGAGATGAGCAGTTCTTC
>-|17|-|TRBV5-8|TRBJ1-5
CASSLPVGAGRNQPQHF
TGTGCCAGCAGCTTGCCAGTGGGGGCAGGACGCAATCAGCCCCAGCATTTT
>few|15|TRBD1|TRBV2|TRBJ2-6
CASRGQGFGANVLTF
TGTGCCAGCAGGGGACAGGGATTTGGGGCCAACGTCCTGACTTTC
>-|13|-|TRBV27|TRBJ2-7
CASSLGVASEQYF
TGTGCCAGCAGTTTAGGAGTAGCAAGCGAGCAGTACTTC
>-|13|-|TRBV19|TRBJ2-3
CASSFRVTDTQYF
TGTGCCAGTAGTTTCAGGGTCACAGATACGCAGTATTTT
>many|12|TRBD1|TRBV7-2|TRBJ1-5
CASRAGGGPQHF
TGTGCCAGCAGGGCAGGGGGCGGGCCCCAGCATTTT
>once|12|-|TRBV3-1/TRBV3-2|TRBJ1-6
CASSGRGFPLHF
TGTGCCAGCAGCGGGCGGGGTTTCCCCCTCCACTTT
>-|15|-|TRBV5-1|TRBJ1-2
CASSRIPGEGYGYTF
TGCGCCAGCAGCCGTATTCCAGGGGAAGGCTATGGCTACACCTTC
>-|14|-|TRBV19|TRBJ2-7
CASSIVGGSYEQYF
TGTGCCAGTAGTATTGTAGGGGGCTCCTACGAGCAGTACTTC
>-|14|-|TRBV5-6|TRBJ2-7
CASESGPFSYEQYF
TGTGCCAGCGAGAGCGGGCCTTTCTCCTACGAGCAGTACTTC
>-|16|-|TRBV24-1|TRBJ2-3
CATSEALRGGPDTQYF
TGTGCCACCAGTGAAGCACTCCGGGGAGGCCCAGATACGCAGTATTTT
>few|17|TRBD1|TRBV9|TRBJ2-1
CASSAPADRGLSGEQFF
TGTGCCAGCAGCGCTCCGGCGGACAGGGGGCTCTCCGGTGAGCAGTTCTTC
>-|15|TRBD1|TRBV6-5|TRBJ1-1
CASSNRTGRNTEAFF
TGTGCCAGCAGTAACAGGACAGGGAGGAACACTGAAGCTTTCTTT
>-|15|TRBD1|TRBV19|TRBJ2-7
CASSIVGQGVYEQYF
TGTGCCAGTAGTATAGTTGGCCAGGGGGTTTACGAGCAGTACTTC
>-|15|TRBD2|TRBV9|TRBJ2-7
CASSVEGRAVEEQYF
TGTGCCAGCAGCGTAGAGGGGAGGGCCGTTGAGGAGCAGTACTTC
>-|14|-|TRBV18|TRBJ1-1
CASSPRQGNTEAFF
TGTGCCAGCTCACCACGGCAGGGGAACACTGAAGCTTTCTTT
>few|16|TRBD2|TRBV11-2|TRBJ2-1
CASSLDFGLAVNEQFF
TGTGCCAGCAGCTTAGATTTCGGTCTAGCGGTCAATGAGCAGTTCTTC
>-|19|-|TRBV3-1/TRBV3-2|TRBJ1-3
CASSPFRAIKTLSGNTIYF
TGTGCCAGCAGCCCGTTCAGGGCTATTAAGACTCTTTCTGGAAACACCATATATTTT
>-|15|-|TRBV7-7|TRBJ2-5
CASSLEGALGETQYF
TGTGCCAGCAGCTTAGAAGGGGCCTTGGGTGAGACCCAGTACTTC
>once|15|TRBD1|TRBV2|TRBJ1-4
CASSREGARNEKLFF
TGTGCCAGCAGCCGCGAGGGGGCGCGTAATGAAAAACTGTTTTTT
>few|16|TRBD1|TRBV6-2/TRBV6-3|TRBJ1-2
CASSLGTALGFYGYTF
TGTGCCAGCAGCCTCGGGACAGCTCTGGGGTTCTATGGCTACACCTTC
>-|15|-|TRBV27|TRBJ1-4
CASSLRTVPNEKLFF
TGTGCCAGCAGTTTAAGGACAGTCCCTAATGAAAAACTGTTTTTT
>few|15|TRBD1|TRBV19|TRBJ1-3
CASSMAGGVGNTIYF
TGTGCCAGTAGTATGGCAGGGGGCGTCGGAAACACCATATATTTT
>-|14|TRBD1|TRBV28|TRBJ1-6
CASRTGTGRSPLHF
TGTGCCAGCAGAACCGGGACAGGGCGCTCACCCCTCCACTTT
>-|15|-|TRBV13|TRBJ1-3
CASSPSDSQGNTIYF
TGTGCCAGCAGCCCCTCGGACAGCCAGGGAAACACCATATATTTT
>-|14|-|TRBV11-1|TRBJ2-7
CASSPEDAAYEQYF
TGTGCCAGCAGCCCCGAGGATGCGGCCTACGAGCAGTACTTC
>-|15|-|TRBV6-5|TRBJ1-1
CASSYSIYPNTEAFF
TGTGCCAGCAGTTACTCGATCTACCCGAACACTGAAGCTTTCTTT
>-|16|-|TRBV28|TRBJ1-1
CASSSPGQSMNTEAFF
TGTGCCAGCAGTTCTCCGGGACAAAGCATGAACACTGAAGCTTTCTTT
>-|15|TRBD2|TRBV10-3|TRBJ2-1
CAIMGAGGTYNEQFF
TGTGCCATCATGGGAGCGGGGGGCACCTACAATGAGCAGTTCTTC
>once|16|TRBD2|TRBV19|TRBJ2-3
CASRPAGGRAFRTQYF
TGTGCCAGTAGGCCGGCGGGCGGGAGGGCCTTTCGTACGCAGTATTTT
>few|14|TRBD2|TRBV11-2|TRBJ2-1
CASAPRGGYNEQFF
TGTGCCAGCGCCCCCCGGGGGGGGTACAATGAGCAGTTCTTC
>-|15|-|TRBV7-9|TRBJ2-2
CASSLGSATTGELFF
TGTGCCAGCAGCTTAGGGTCAGCGACCACCGGGGAGCTGTTTTTT
>once|15|-|TRBV5-1|TRBJ2-1
CASSLGPLGYNEQFF
TGCGCCAGCAGCTTGGGGCCTCTCGGGTACAATGAGCAGTTCTTC
>-|14|-|TRBV11-2|TRBJ2-5
CASSRPETQETQYF
TGTGCCAGCAGCCGGCCGGAGACTCAAGAGACCCAGTACTTC
>-|16|-|TRBV4-3|TRBJ1-6
CASSQAGRSYNSPLHF
TGCGCCAGCAGCCAGGCGGGGAGGTCCTATAATTCACCCCTCCACTTT
>-|15|TRBD1|TRBV5-1|TRBJ1-1
CASSWNTGGENEAFF
TGCGCCAGCAGCTGGAATACAGGGGGAGAGAACGAAGCTTTCTTT
>few|15|-|TRBV4-1|TRBJ1-1
CASSQAPGRGTEAFF
TGCGCCAGCAGCCAGGCACCGGGACGGGGGACTGAAGCTTTCTTT
>-|13|TRBD1|TRBV6-5|TRBJ1-6
CASKTGQERALHF
TGTGCCAGCAAGACAGGGCAAGAGAGGGCCCTCCACTTT
>-|18|TRBD2|TRBV10-1|TRBJ2-5
CASRASSGREVEGETQYF
TGCGCCAGCAGAGCCTCTAGCGGGAGGGAAGTAGAGGGTGAGACCCAGTACTTC
>-|12|-|TRBV7-9|TRBJ1-3
CASSLLEQPLYF
TGTGCCAGCAGCTTATTGGAACAGCCGCTGTATTTT
>few|15|TRBD1|TRBV18|TRBJ1-3
CASSTTGASGNTIYF
TGTGCCAGCTCAACAACAGGGGCGTCTGGAAACACCATATATTTT
>few|14|-|TRBV7-2|TRBJ1-2
CASSSSAGSYGYTF
TGTGCCAGCAGCTCGTCCGCGGGCAGCTATGGCTACACCTTC
>-|14|TRBD2|TRBV10-3|TRBJ2-1
CAISESSGIGEQFF
TGTGCCATCAGTGAATCCAGCGGGATAGGTGAGCAGTTCTTC
>few|15|TRBD1|TRBV5-1|TRBJ2-3
CASSRGQGVPDTQYF
TGCGCCAGCAGCCGGGGACAGGGAGTCCCAGATACGCAGTATTTT
>few|15|-|TRBV6-2/TRBV6-3|TRBJ2-1
CASSYPQGRYNEQFF
TGTGCCAGCAGTTACCCGCAGGGGCGATACAATGAGCAGTTCTTC
>-|16|TRBD2|TRBV5-1|TRBJ2-1
CASSLYAGGHYNEQFF
TGCGCCAGCAGCTTGTACGCGGGGGGGCACTACAATGAGCAGTTCTTC
>few|12|TRBD1|TRBV7-9|TRBJ2-1
CASSRTGREQFF
TGTGCCAGCAGCAGGACAGGGCGGGAGCAGTTCTTC
>-|16|-|TRBV10-1|TRBJ2-5
CASSGSSDPYQETQYF
TGCGCCAGCAGTGGAAGTAGCGACCCGTACCAAGAGACCCAGTACTTC
>-|15|TRBD1|TRBV6-5|TRBJ2-5
CASRGQRALTETQYF
TGTGCCAGCAGGGGACAGCGAGCTCTTACGGAGACCCAGTACTTC
>once|12|TRBD1|TRBV5-4|TRBJ1-6
CASSTGGPPLHF
TGTGCCAGCAGCACAGGGGGTCCCCCCCTCCACTTT